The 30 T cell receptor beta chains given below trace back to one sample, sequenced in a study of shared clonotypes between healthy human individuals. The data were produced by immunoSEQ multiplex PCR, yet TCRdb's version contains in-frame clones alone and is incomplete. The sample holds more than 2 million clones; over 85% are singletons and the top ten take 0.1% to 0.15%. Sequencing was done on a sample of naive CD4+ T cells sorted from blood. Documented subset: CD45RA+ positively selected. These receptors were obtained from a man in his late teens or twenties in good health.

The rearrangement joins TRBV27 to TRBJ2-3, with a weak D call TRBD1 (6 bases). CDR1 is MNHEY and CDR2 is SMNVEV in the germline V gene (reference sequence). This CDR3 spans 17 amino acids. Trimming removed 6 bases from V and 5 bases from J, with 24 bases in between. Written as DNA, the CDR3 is TGTGCCAGCAGCGCGCCACGTTCTCTGGGGGCGGGAGATACGCAGTATTTT. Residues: CASSAPRSLGAGDTQYF.

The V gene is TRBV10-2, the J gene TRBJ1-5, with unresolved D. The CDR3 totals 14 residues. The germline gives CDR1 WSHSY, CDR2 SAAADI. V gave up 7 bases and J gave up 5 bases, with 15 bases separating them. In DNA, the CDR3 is TGCGCCAGCACCTCCGCCGGTCGGGATCAGCCCCAGCATTTT. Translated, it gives CASTSAGRDQPQHF.

The CDR3 sequence: CASSAKLQNSPLHF. CDR3 coding DNA: TGTGCCAGCAGCGCCAAGCTTCAGAATTCACCCCTCCACTTT. The V call is TRBV5-5, the J call TRBJ1-6, with D unclear. The CDR3 covers 14 residues. The V end was cut by 4 bases, the J end by 7 bases, with 12 bases between. Germline V gene lookup returns CDR1 SGHKS and CDR2 YYEKEE (reference sequence). Filled out from reference TRBV5-5 and TRBJ1-6, the complete variable domain reads DAGVTQSPTHLIKTRGQQVTLRCSPISGHKSVSWYQQVLGQGPQFIFQYYEKEERGRGNFPDRFSARQFPNYSSELNVNALLLGDSALYLCASSAKLQNSPLHFGNGTRLTVT.

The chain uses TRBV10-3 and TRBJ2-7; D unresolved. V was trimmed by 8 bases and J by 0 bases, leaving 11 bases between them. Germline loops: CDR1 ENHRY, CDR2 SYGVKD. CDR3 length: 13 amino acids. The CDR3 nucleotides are TGTGCCATCTCCTTTGACACCTCCTACGAGCAGTACTTC. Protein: CAISFDTSYEQYF.

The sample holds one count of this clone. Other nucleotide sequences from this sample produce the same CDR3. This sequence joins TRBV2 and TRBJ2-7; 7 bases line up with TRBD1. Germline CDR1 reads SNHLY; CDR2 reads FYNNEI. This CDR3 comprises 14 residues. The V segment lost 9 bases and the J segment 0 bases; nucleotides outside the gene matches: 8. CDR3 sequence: CASTGQASSYEQYF. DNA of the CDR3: TGTGCCAGTACTGGACAGGCGAGCTCCTACGAGCAGTACTTC.

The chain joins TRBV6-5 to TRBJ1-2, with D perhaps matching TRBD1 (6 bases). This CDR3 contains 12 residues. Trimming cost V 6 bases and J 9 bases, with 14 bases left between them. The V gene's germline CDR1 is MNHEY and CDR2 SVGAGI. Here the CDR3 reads CASSRTDGSYTF. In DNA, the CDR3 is TGTGCCAGCAGCCGGACAGATGGGAGCTACACCTTC.

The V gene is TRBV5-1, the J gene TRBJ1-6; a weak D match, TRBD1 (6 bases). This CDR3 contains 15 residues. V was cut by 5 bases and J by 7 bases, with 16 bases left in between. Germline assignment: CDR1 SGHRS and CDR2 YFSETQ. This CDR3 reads CASRQNTGWNSPLHF. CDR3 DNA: TGCGCCAGCAGACAAAACACAGGGTGGAATTCACCCCTCCACTTT. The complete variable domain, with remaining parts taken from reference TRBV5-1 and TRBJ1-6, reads KAGVTQTPRYLIKTRGQQVTLSCSPISGHRSVSWYQQTPGQGLQFLFEYFSETQRNKGNFPGRFSGRQFSNSRSEMNVSTLELGDSALYLCASRQNTGWNSPLHFGNGTRLTVT.

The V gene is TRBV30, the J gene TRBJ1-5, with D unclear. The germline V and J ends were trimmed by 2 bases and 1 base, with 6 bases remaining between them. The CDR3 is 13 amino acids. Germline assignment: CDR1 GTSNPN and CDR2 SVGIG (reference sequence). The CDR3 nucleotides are TGTGCCTGGAGTAGGTTCAGCAATCAGCCCCAGCATTTT. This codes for CAWSRFSNQPQHF.

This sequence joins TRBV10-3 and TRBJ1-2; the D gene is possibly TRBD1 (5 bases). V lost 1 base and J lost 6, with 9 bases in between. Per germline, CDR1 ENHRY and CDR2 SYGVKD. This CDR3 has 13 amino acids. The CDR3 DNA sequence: TGTGCCATCAGTGAGTGGGGGAGGGATGGCTACACCTTC. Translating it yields CAISEWGRDGYTF.

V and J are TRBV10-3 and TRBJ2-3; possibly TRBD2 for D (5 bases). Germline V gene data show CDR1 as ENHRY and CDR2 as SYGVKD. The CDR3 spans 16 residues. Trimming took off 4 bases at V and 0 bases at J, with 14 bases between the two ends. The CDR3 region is CAISVSLTGSTDTQYF. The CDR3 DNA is TGTGCCATCAGTGTGTCGCTAACGGGGAGCACAGATACGCAGTATTTT.

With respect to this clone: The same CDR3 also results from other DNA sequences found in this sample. CDR3 coding DNA: TGTGCCAGCAGCTTCGACAGGGGAGCTGAAGCTTTCTTT. Translated, it gives CASSFDRGAEAFF. V is TRBV11-2 and J is TRBJ1-1; the match to TRBD1 covers 8 bases. CDR1 and CDR2 (germline): SGHAT, FQNNGV. CDR3 length: 13 residues. Trimming at V came to 3 bases and at J to 6 bases, leaving 3 bases not matched to a gene.

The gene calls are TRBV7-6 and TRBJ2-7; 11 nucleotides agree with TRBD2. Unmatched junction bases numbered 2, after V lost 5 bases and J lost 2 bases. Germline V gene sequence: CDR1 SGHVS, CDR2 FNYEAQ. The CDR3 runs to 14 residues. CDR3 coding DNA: TGTGCCAGCAGCGGACTAGCGGGCCCCTACGAGCAGTACTTC. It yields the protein CASSGLAGPYEQYF.

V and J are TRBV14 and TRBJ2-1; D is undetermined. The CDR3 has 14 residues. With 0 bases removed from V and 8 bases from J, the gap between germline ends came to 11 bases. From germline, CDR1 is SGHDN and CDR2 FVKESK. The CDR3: CASSQDPGQDEQFF. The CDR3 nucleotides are TGTGCCAGCAGCCAAGATCCCGGGCAGGATGAGCAGTTCTTC.

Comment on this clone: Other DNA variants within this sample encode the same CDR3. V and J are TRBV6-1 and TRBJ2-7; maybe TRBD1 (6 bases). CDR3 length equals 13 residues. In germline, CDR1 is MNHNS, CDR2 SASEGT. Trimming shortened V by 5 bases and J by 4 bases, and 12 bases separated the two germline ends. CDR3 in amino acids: CASSSGTTYEQYF. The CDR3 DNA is TGTGCCAGCAGTTCCGGGACAACTTACGAGCAGTACTTC.

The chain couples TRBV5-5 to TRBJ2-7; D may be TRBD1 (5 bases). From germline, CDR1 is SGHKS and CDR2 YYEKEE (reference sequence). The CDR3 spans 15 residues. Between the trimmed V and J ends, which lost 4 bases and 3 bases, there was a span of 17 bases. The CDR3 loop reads CASSTHGAGNYEQYF. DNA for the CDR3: TGTGCCAGCAGCACGCATGGGGCAGGGAACTACGAGCAGTACTTC.

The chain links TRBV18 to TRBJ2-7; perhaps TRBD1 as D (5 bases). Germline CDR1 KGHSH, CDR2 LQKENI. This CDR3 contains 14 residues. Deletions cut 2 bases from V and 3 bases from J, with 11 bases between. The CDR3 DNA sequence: TGTGCCAGCTCACCAGGAGCAGGGTTCTACGAGCAGTACTTC. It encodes CASSPGAGFYEQYF.

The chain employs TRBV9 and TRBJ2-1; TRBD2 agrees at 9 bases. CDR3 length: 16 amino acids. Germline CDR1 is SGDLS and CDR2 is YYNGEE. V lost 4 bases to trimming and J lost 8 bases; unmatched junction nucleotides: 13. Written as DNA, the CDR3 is TGTGCCAGCAGCCCTCAACCAGCGGGGGGCTTTGATGAGCAGTTCTTC. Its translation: CASSPQPAGGFDEQFF.

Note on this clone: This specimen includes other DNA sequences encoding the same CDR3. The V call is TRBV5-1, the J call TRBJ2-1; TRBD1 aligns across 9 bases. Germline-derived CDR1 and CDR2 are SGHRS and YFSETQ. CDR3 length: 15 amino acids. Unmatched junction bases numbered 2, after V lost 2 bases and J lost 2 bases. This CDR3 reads CASSFTGGAYNEQFF. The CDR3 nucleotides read TGCGCCAGCAGCTTTACAGGGGGCGCCTACAATGAGCAGTTCTTC.

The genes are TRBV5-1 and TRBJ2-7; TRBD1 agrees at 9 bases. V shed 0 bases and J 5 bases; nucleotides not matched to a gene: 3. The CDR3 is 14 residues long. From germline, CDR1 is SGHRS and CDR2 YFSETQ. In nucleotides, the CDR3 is TGCGCCAGCAGCTTGGGACAGGGGGACCACGAGCAGTACTTC. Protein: CASSLGQGDHEQYF. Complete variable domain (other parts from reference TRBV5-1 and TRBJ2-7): KAGVTQTPRYLIKTRGQQVTLSCSPISGHRSVSWYQQTPGQGLQFLFEYFSETQRNKGNFPGRFSGRQFSNSRSEMNVSTLELGDSALYLCASSLGQGDHEQYFGPGTRLTVT.

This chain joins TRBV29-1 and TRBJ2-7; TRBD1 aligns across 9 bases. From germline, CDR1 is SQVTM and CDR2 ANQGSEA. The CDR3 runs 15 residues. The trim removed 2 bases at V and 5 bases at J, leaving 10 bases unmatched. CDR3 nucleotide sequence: TGCAGCGTTGAAACAGGGGGCTCCCCATCCAACGAGCAGTACTTC. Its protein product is CSVETGGSPSNEQYF.

CDR3 coding DNA: TGTGCCACGGAGGGCAGGGGGCCAGATGGCTACACCTTC. Protein sequence: CATEGRGPDGYTF. The V gene is TRBV10-3, the J gene TRBJ1-2; 8 bases agree with TRBD1. The CDR3 spans 13 residues. Per the germline V gene, CDR1 is ENHRY and CDR2 is SYGVKD. The V gene end was trimmed by 10 bases and the J gene end by 6 bases; junction bases not matched to a gene: 10.

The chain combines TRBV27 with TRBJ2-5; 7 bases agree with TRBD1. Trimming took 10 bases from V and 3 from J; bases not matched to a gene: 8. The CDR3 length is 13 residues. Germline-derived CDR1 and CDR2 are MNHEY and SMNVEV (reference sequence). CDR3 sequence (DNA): TGTGCCATCCTGACAGGGAAGAAAGAGACCCAGTACTTC. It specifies CAILTGKKETQYF.

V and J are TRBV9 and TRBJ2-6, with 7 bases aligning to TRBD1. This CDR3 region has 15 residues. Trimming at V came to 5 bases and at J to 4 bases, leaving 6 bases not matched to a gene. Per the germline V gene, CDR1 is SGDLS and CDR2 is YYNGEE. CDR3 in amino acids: CASREGGSGANVLTF. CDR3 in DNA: TGTGCCAGCAGGGAAGGGGGCAGCGGGGCCAACGTCCTGACTTTC.

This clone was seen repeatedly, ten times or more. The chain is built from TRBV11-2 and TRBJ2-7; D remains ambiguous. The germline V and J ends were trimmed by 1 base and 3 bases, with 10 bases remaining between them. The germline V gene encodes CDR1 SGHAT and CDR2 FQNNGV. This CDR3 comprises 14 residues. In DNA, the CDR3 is TGTGCCAGCAGCTTAGTGGGCCCCCTCTACGAGCAGTACTTC. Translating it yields CASSLVGPLYEQYF.

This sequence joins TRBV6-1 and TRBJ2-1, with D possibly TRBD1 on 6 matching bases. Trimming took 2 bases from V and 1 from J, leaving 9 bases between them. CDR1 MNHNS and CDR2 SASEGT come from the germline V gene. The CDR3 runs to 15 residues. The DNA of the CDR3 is TGTGCCAGCAGTGAAAAGCAGGGGTCCTACAATGAGCAGTTCTTC. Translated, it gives CASSEKQGSYNEQFF.

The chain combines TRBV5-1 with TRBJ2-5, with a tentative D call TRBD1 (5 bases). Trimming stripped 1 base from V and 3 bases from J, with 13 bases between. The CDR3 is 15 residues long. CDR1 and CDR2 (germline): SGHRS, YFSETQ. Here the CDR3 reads CASSLLGRAEETQYF. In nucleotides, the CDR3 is TGCGCCAGCAGCTTGTTGGGCAGGGCCGAAGAGACCCAGTACTTC.

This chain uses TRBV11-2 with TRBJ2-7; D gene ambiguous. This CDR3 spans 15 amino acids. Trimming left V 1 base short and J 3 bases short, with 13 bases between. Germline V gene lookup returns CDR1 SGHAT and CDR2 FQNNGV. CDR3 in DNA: TGTGCCAGCAGCTTAGGTCGCAGCTCGGTCTACGAGCAGTACTTC. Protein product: CASSLGRSSVYEQYF.

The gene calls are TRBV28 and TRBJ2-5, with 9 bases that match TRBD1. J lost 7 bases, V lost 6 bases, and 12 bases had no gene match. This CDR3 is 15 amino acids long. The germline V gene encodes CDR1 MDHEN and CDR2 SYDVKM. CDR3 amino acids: CASRPRDRAPGTQYF. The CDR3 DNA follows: TGTGCCAGCAGGCCTCGGGACAGGGCCCCGGGGACCCAGTACTTC.

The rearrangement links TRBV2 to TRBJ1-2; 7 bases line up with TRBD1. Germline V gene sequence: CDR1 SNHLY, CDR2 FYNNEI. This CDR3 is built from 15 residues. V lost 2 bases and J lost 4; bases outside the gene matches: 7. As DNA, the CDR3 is TGTGCCAGCAGTGAAATGAGACAGGGTAGCTATGGCTACACCTTC. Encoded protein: CASSEMRQGSYGYTF.

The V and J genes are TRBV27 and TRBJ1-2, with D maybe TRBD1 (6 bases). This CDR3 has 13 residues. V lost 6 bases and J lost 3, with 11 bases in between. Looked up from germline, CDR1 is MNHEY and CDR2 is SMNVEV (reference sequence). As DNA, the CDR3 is TGTGCCAGCAGCCGGAACAGGGACTATGGCTACACCTTC. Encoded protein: CASSRNRDYGYTF.